The source of this TCR beta chain is a study of T-cell memory formation after mild COVID-19. On the study more broadly: TCR clusters were mostly donor specific.

In this sample, this clonotype turned up a few times. CDR1 and CDR2 (germline): DFQATT, SNEGSKA (reference sequence). CDR3 length equals 13 residues. Deletions cut 1 base from V and 8 bases from J, with 13 bases between. TCRdb passed the 5' RACE reads through MiXCR, listing each CDR3 protein once. Of about 300,000 distinct CDR3 sequences listed, roughly 19% are singletons. Specimen: PBMCs or a T cell subset sorted from them (not recorded which). The J gene is TRBJ2-3, the V gene TRBV20-1; D is ambiguous. This clonotype was obtained from a young man who had mild COVID-19 (a few samples of this study predate the infection). Cell type and time point are not known. The CDR3 DNA is TGCAGTGCTAGAGCCTCTGGGGAAGCTACGCAGTATTTT. Amino acid sequence: CSARASGEATQYF.